This T cell receptor beta chain was recovered during a study of T cell changes during pregnancy in multiple sclerosis. Repertoires were generated with immunoSEQ multiplex PCR, while TCRdb's copy carries only in-frame clones and drops some. The table has roughly 38,000 clones, 80% to 95% seen once; the top ten hold roughly 1.8%. The V end was cut by 1 base, the J end by 4 bases, with 14 bases between. Per the germline V gene, CDR1 is MGHDK and CDR2 is SYGVNS. The CDR3 is made up of 15 amino acids. The sequenced sample was CD4+ T cells from peripheral blood mononuclear cells, obtained after pregnancy. The chain has TRBV25-1 and TRBJ2-7, with D hard to call. This receptor was taken from a female donor in good health, enrolled as a control in a pregnancy study. The CDR3 coding sequence is TGTGCCAGCAGTGAATTTGCGCTCCCATCTTACGAGCAGTACTTC. Translated, it gives CASSEFALPSYEQYF.